This paragraph covers one TCR beta chain sequence. The sample is drawn from a study of blood T cell repertoires in COVID-19. Turning to the study itself: Some COVID-19 samples were acute and others convalescent; all came from the United States, Italy and Spain. Sources were T cells, B-cell-depleted T cells, or PBMCs; the material itself was cDNA or gDNA.

As handled by the study authors: Counts of nucleated cells, estimated from reference gene primer amplification, were obtained. The assay was immunoSEQ multiplex PCR, and TCRdb's table has in-frame clones only and misses some. The V and J calls and clone size come from that table; D and trimming were worked out from the DNA. The sample has about 160,000 clones; roughly 90% are singletons. Germline V CDR1 and CDR2: SNHLY, FYNNEI. V gave up 4 bases and J gave up 4 bases, with 13 bases separating them. The CDR3 is made up of 14 amino acids. The chain carries TRBV2 and TRBJ2-5, with D perhaps matching TRBD2 (7 bases). This TCR came from an older woman who had recovered from COVID-19. Sequences were obtained from peripheral blood. The CDR3 DNA reads as TGTGCCAGCAGTGTGAGGGGGGGAGGAGAGACCCAGTACTTC. Translated: CASSVRGGGETQYF.